This T cell receptor (beta chain) is from a study of OX40 agonist ivuxolimab in advanced cancers. On the study more broadly: Those enrolled were 82.7% male, with a mean age of approximately 60 years and ages from 23 to 79. Anti-PD-1, anti-PD-L1 or anti-CTLA-4 therapy given earlier was allowed, and approximately 43% had some.

Looked up from germline, CDR1 is LNHDA and CDR2 is SQIVND (reference sequence). This CDR3 has 14 residues. V was trimmed by 3 bases and J by 6 bases, leaving 14 bases between them. Some clones are missing from TCRdb's copy, which holds only in-frame ones; the method was immunoSEQ multiplex PCR. Here the sample spans about 47,000 clones, 81% being singletons. The receptor was isolated from an adult with an advanced solid tumor such as melanoma, head and neck, liver or kidney cancer. The V gene is TRBV19, the J gene TRBJ2-5, with D maybe TRBD2 (5 bases). The input for sequencing was CD4+ or CD8+ T cells sorted from blood, taken in a trial of the OX40 agonist ivuxolimab. The CDR3 DNA follows: TGTGCCAGTAGTATCCGGACTCCCAGCCAGACCCAGTACTTC. The encoded protein is CASSIRTPSQTQYF.